This T cell receptor beta chain was captured by sequencing in a study of blood T cell repertoires in COVID-19. At the level of the study: Researchers got acute and convalescent COVID-19 samples from the United States, Italy and Spain. T cells, B-cell-depleted T cells, or PBMCs supplied cDNA or gDNA.

Sequencing was performed with immunoSEQ multiplex PCR; in TCRdb, only in-frame clones are kept and a portion is missing. The sample has about 27,000 clones, over 75% seen once. The receptor was derived from a human donor with active COVID-19. The donor label of this sample is uncertain. Material for sequencing was peripheral blood.

The CDR3 coding sequence is TGTGCCAGCTCACTCTTCGACAGGGCGTTGGTGAACACTGAAGCTTTCTTT. As protein: CASSLFDRALVNTEAFF. The chain recombines TRBV18 with TRBJ1-1; 7 positions match TRBD1. The CDR3 totals 17 residues. With V trimmed by 4 bases and J by 0 bases, 11 bases remained unmatched. In germline, CDR1 is KGHSH, CDR2 LQKENI.